A single sample gave rise to the 13 T cell receptor beta chains below, sequenced in a study of blood T cell repertoires in COVID-19. Using immunoSEQ multiplex PCR, the repertoire was profiled, and TCRdb retains in-frame clones only, with some absent. Here the sample spans over 130,000 clones, 70% to 85% being singletons. Sequencing was performed on PBMCs or T cells enriched from blood (not recorded which). The receptors shown here come from a woman under 30 who had been exposed to COVID-19.

The genes are TRBV2 and TRBJ2-2; D perhaps matches TRBD1 (5 bases). Trimming removed 6 bases from V and 6 bases from J, with 17 bases in between. The CDR3 is 15 amino acids. Germline V gene lookup returns CDR1 SNHLY and CDR2 FYNNEI. Here the CDR3 DNA reads TGTGCCAGCAGGGGCAAGGGGCGAAGCGCCGGGGAGCTGTTTTTT. Translated: CASRGKGRSAGELFF.

The chain couples TRBV3-1 (or the pseudogene TRBV3-2) to TRBJ2-1; maybe TRBD2 (5 bases). This CDR3 comprises 15 residues. V was pared by 6 bases and J by 1 base, with 13 bases between. Looked up from germline, CDR1 is LGHDT and CDR2 is YNNKEL (reference sequence). The CDR3 here is CASRFAGRSYNEQFF. The CDR3 DNA sequence: TGTGCCAGCAGATTCGCGGGTAGGTCCTACAATGAGCAGTTCTTC.

The genes are TRBV27 and TRBJ2-1, with 9 nucleotides matching TRBD2. V lost 5 bases and J lost 9; bases outside the gene matches: 8. Germline V gene data show CDR1 as MNHEY and CDR2 as SMNVEV (reference sequence). CDR3 length: 14 amino acids. CDR3 loop: CASSRSAGGREQFF. CDR3 in DNA: TGTGCCAGCAGTCGGTCAGCGGGAGGTCGTGAGCAGTTCTTC.

V is TRBV7-2 and J is TRBJ2-3, with 7 positions matching TRBD1. The CDR3 consists of 16 residues. Germline assignment: CDR1 SGHTA and CDR2 FQGNSA. V lost 5 bases, J lost 0 bases, and 8 bases stayed unmatched. CDR3 sequence: CASSLLGTASTDTQYF. In DNA form, the CDR3 reads TGTGCCAGCAGCCTCCTCGGGACAGCTAGCACAGATACGCAGTATTTT.

The chain uses TRBV27 and TRBJ2-1; 8 bases agree with TRBD2. V gave up 6 bases and J gave up 12 bases; unmatched junction bases: 7. The V gene's germline CDR1 is MNHEY and CDR2 SMNVEV (reference sequence). The CDR3 is 12 amino acids. CDR3 residues: CASRNTGGGQFF. CDR3 DNA: TGTGCCAGCAGGAATACGGGAGGGGGGCAGTTCTTC.

The sample holds one count of this clone. CDR3 sequence (DNA): TGCGCCAGCAGCCAATATCAGGCAGGGGACTATGGCTACACCTTC. Its protein is CASSQYQAGDYGYTF. V is TRBV4-1 and J is TRBJ1-2; perhaps TRBD1 as D (6 bases). Per germline, CDR1 MGHRA and CDR2 YSYEKL. V dropped 2 bases and J dropped 3 bases, with 13 bases sitting between them. This CDR3 spans 15 amino acids.

The chain uses TRBV28 and TRBJ1-1; 11 bases fit TRBD1. Germline loops: CDR1 MDHEN, CDR2 SYDVKM. CDR3 size: 15 residues. Trimming cost V 6 bases and J 5 bases; bases outside gene matches: 8. CDR3 bases: TGTGCCAGCAGAATTGGGACAGGGGGTGGTACTGAAGCTTTCTTT. Translation: CASRIGTGGGTEAFF.

This sequence joins TRBV30 and TRBJ1-1; D ambiguous. CDR1 and CDR2 (germline): GTSNPN, SVGIG (reference sequence). The CDR3 is 15 residues long. Trimming cost V 1 base and J 1 base, with 13 bases left between them. CDR3 sequence (DNA): TGTGCCTGGAGTGCTTTGTGGGGAGGGAACACTGAAGCTTTCTTT. The encoded protein is CAWSALWGGNTEAFF. Combining the CDR3 with reference TRBV30 and TRBJ1-1 gives the whole variable domain SQTIHQWPATLVQPVGSPLSLECTVEGTSNPNLYWYRQAAGRGLQLLFYSVGIGQISSEVPQNLSASRPQDRQFILSSKKLLLSDSGFYLCAWSALWGGNTEAFFGQGTRLTVV.

The CDR3 nucleotides are TGCAGCGTTGAGAGTAGCTACGAGACCCAGTACTTC. Protein: CSVESSYETQYF. V usage is TRBV29-1 and J usage is TRBJ2-5; D unresolved. The CDR3 is 12 amino acids. The V gene's germline CDR1 is SQVTM and CDR2 ANQGSEA. Trimming removed 3 bases at V and 5 bases at J, with 10 bases between.

V usage is TRBV11-1 and J usage is TRBJ1-1; D perhaps matches TRBD1 (5 bases). Per germline, CDR1 SGHAT and CDR2 FQDESV (reference sequence). V lost 9 bases, J lost 4 bases, and 15 bases lay in between. This CDR3 comprises 13 residues. CDR3 amino acids: CASKGYSGTEAFF. The CDR3 DNA reads TGTGCCAGTAAGGGGTATTCGGGCACTGAAGCTTTCTTT. Full variable domain (remainder filled in from reference TRBV11-1 and TRBJ1-1): EAEVAQSPRYKITEKSQAVAFWCDPISGHATLYWYRQILGQGPELLVQFQDESVVDDSQLPKDRFSAERLKGVDSTLKIQPAELGDSAMYLCASKGYSGTEAFFGQGTRLTVV.

The chain has TRBV6-4 and TRBJ1-1, with 7 nucleotides matching TRBD1. The CDR3 length is 12 residues. The germline CDR1 and CDR2 sequences are MRHNA and SNTAGT. The J segment lost 11 bases and the V segment lost 1 base, leaving 4 bases of the junction unmatched. This CDR3 is CASSDFRGEAFF. CDR3 sequence (DNA): TGTGCCAGCAGTGACTTCAGGGGGGAGGCTTTCTTT.

The chain uses TRBV11-2 and TRBJ2-4, with 8 bases identical to TRBD2. The CDR3 extends over 15 amino acids. The V gene end was trimmed by 2 bases and the J gene end by 5 bases; junction bases not matched to a gene: 5. The germline CDR1 and CDR2 sequences are SGHAT and FQNNGV. CDR3 nucleotide sequence: TGTGCCAGCAGCTTAAGCTTAGCGGGGCAAAACATTCAGTACTTC. Translation: CASSLSLAGQNIQYF.

The J gene is TRBJ1-3, the V gene TRBV28; D perhaps matches TRBD1 (5 bases). The CDR3 totals 15 residues. Germline V gene sequence: CDR1 MDHEN, CDR2 SYDVKM. The V gene lost 0 bases and the J gene lost 4 bases, with 10 bases spanning the gap. The CDR3, as DNA: TGTGCCAGCAGTTTATGGGCAGGGAGGGGAAACACCATATATTTT. Encoded protein: CASSLWAGRGNTIYF. The full variable domain, rest sourced from reference TRBV28 and TRBJ1-3, is DVKVTQSSRYLVKRTGEKVFLECVQDMDHENMFWYRQDPGLGLRLIYFSYDVKMKEKGDIPEGYSVSREKKERFSLILESASTNQTSMYLCASSLWAGRGNTIYFGEGSWLTVV.